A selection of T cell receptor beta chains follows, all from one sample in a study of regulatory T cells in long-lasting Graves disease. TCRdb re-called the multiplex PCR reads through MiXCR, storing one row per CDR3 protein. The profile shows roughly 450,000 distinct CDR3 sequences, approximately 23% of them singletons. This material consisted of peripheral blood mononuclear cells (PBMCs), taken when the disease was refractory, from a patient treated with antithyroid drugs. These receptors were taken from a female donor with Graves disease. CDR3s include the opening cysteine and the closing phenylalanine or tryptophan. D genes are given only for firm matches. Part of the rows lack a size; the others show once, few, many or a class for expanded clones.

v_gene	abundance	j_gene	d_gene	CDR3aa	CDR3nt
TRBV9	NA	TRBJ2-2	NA	CASSARDINTGELFF	TGTGCCAGCAGCGCCCGGGACATAAACACCGGGGAGCTGTTTTTT
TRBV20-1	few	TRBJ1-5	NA	CSAAGWSNQPQHF	TGCAGTGCCGCAGGGTGGAGCAATCAGCCCCAGCATTTT
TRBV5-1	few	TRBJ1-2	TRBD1	CASSSGQGARNYGYTF	TGCGCCAGCAGCTCCGGACAGGGGGCGCGGAACTATGGCTACACCTTC
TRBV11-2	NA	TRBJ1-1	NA	CASSLDFQGKF	TGTGCCAGCAGCTTAGATTTTCAGGGTAAATTT
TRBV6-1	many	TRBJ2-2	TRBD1	CASSTGTGDTGELFF	TGTGCCAGCAGCACCGGGACAGGGGACACCGGGGAGCTGTTTTTT
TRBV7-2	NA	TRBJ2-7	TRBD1	CASSLEAGQGVGEQYF	TGTGCCAGCAGCTTAGAGGCGGGACAGGGGGTCGGCGAGCAGTACTTC
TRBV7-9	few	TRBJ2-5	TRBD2	CASSLKISGRAGETQYF	TGTGCCAGCAGCTTAAAGATCAGCGGGAGGGCGGGGGAGACCCAGTACTTC
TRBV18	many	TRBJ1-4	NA	CASSPPSDEKLFF	TGTGCCAGCTCACCACCGTCAGATGAAAAACTGTTTTTT
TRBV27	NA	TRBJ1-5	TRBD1	CASSFQGAGQPQHF	TGTGCCAGCAGTTTTCAGGGGGCGGGTCAGCCCCAGCATTTT
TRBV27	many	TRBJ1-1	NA	CASSAVYSYGRPNTEAFF	TGTGCCAGCAGTGCCGTGTACTCCTATGGCCGTCCCAACACTGAAGCTTTCTTT
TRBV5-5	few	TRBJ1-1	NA	CASSLSSGVNTEAFF	TGTGCCAGCAGCCTCAGTTCGGGGGTGAACACTGAAGCTTTCTTT
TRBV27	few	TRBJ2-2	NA	CASSLFPTIGGELFF	TGTGCCAGCAGTTTATTTCCGACTATTGGCGGGGAGCTGTTTTTT
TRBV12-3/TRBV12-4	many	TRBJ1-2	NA	CASSPRGSRGYTF	TGTGCCAGCAGTCCTAGAGGGAGTCGTGGCTACACCTTC
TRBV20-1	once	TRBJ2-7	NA	CSARDLGGAYEQYF	TGCAGTGCTAGAGATCTGGGGGGAGCCTACGAGCAGTACTTC
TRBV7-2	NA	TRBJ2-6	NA	CASSLGAPGSGANVLTF	TGTGCCAGCAGCTTAGGGGCTCCCGGGTCTGGGGCCAACGTCCTGACTTTC
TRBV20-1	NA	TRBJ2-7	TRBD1	CSAYGQGYEQYF	TGCAGTGCTTACGGACAGGGGTACGAGCAGTACTTC
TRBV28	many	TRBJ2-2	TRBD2	CASSFSGGLNTGELFF	TGTGCCAGCAGTTTTAGCGGGGGGCTGAACACCGGGGAGCTGTTTTTT
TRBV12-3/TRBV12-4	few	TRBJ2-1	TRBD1	CASSTGEYNEQFF	TGTGCCAGCAGTACAGGGGAGTACAATGAGCAGTTCTTC
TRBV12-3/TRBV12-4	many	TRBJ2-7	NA	CASSQRQEQYF	TGTGCCAGCAGCCAGAGACAAGAGCAGTACTTC
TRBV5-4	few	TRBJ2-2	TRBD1	CASSSLTGDAGELFF	TGTGCCAGCAGCTCCCTGACAGGGGACGCCGGGGAGCTGTTTTTT
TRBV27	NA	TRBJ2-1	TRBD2	CASSSPSGRPYNEQFF	TGTGCCAGCAGTTCGCCCAGCGGGAGACCGTACAATGAGCAGTTCTTC
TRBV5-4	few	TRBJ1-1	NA	CASSLAGGWNTEAFF	TGTGCCAGCAGCTTGGCCGGGGGGTGGAACACTGAAGCTTTCTTT
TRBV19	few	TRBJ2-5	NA	CASSIGGSETQYF	TGTGCCAGTAGTATTGGGGGATCGGAGACCCAGTACTTC